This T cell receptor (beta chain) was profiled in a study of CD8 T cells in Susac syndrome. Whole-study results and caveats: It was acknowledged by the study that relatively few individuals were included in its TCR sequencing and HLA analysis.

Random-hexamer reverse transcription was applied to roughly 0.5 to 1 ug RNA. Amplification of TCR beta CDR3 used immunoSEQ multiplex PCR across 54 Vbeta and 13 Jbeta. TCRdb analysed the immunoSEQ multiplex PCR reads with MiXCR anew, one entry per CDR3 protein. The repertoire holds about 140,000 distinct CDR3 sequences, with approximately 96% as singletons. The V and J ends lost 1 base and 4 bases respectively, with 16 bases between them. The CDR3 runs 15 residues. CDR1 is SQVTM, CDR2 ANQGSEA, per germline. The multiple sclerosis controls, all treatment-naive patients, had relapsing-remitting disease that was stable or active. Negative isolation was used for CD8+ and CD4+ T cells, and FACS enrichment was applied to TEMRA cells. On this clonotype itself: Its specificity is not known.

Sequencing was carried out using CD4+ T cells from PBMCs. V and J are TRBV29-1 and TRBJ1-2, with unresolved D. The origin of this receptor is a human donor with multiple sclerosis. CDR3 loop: CSVEVPRGGFYGYTF. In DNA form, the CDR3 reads TGCAGCGTTGAAGTCCCGCGTGGAGGGTTCTATGGCTACACCTTC. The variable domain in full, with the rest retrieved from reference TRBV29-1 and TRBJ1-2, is SAVISQKPSRDICQRGTSLTIQCQVDSQVTMMFWYRQQPGQSLTLIATANQGSEATYESGFVIDKFPISRPNLTFSTLTVSNMSPEDSSIYLCSVEVPRGGFYGYTFGSGTRLTVV.